A single sample is the source of the 9 T cell receptor beta chains below, sequenced in a study of T cells expressing NK-cell markers (dated by TCRdb to the early 2020s). Preparation of the library involved 5' RACE. Instrument on record: Illumina HiSeq 2000. Each entry corresponds to one CDR3 protein sequence from reads that TCRdb reprocessed, and DNA is not given. The sample table gives roughly 150,000 distinct CDR3 sequences. Roughly 20% of the sample lies in the top ten. Sequencing input: blood T cells: a sorted CD56 or NKG2C T cell subset, CD4+ or CD8+ T cells, or bulk PBMC T cells (not recorded which). Receptors originate from a woman aged 18 to 75 in good health.

The rearrangement links TRBV5-1 to TRBJ1-4; there is no DNA to check the TCRdb D call of TRBD1. The CDR3 has 15 residues. Germline values: CDR1 SGHRS, CDR2 YFSETQ. CDR3 loop: CASSFFDRSNEKLFF.

The chain recombines TRBV7-9 with TRBJ2-1; with no DNA, the TCRdb D assignment of TRBD1 cannot be verified. Germline values: CDR1 SEHNR, CDR2 FQNEAQ (reference sequence). The CDR3 runs 18 residues. The CDR3 loop is CASSPQRTGGYSYNEQFF.

This chain connects TRBV29-1 to TRBJ1-1. CDR3 length: 12 amino acids. In germline, CDR1 is SQVTM, CDR2 ANQGSEA. The CDR3 is CSVDSGNTEAFF.

The V and J genes are TRBV9 and TRBJ2-3; the D call from TCRdb, TRBD1, cannot be confirmed without DNA. CDR1 and CDR2 (germline): SGDLS, YYNGEE. CDR3 length: 16 amino acids. The CDR3 is CASSVDRTGWADTQYF.

The chain joins TRBV7-2 to TRBJ2-7; with no DNA, the TCRdb D assignment of TRBD2 cannot be verified. Germline V lookup: CDR1 SGHTA, CDR2 FQGNSA. The CDR3 length is 15 residues. The CDR3 sequence: CASSLKPGGGGKQYF.

The rearrangement uses TRBV10-3 and TRBJ2-3; TCRdb proposes TRBD2, but this gene call is untestable without DNA. The CDR3 totals 15 residues. Germline V gene lookup returns CDR1 ENHRY and CDR2 SYGVKD. The chain's CDR3 is CAIRSSGGSTDTQYF.

The rearrangement joins TRBV9 to TRBJ2-1; TCRdb outputs TRBD1, but without DNA this stays unchecked. This CDR3 spans 13 amino acids. Germline V gene lookup returns CDR1 SGDLS and CDR2 YYNGEE. Here the CDR3 reads CASSSRTGDEQFF.

This rearrangement joins TRBV5-1 to TRBJ2-2. The CDR3 length is 15 residues. Germline V gene lookup returns CDR1 SGHRS and CDR2 YFSETQ. Here the CDR3 reads CASSLEGLSTGELFF.

The rearrangement links TRBV20-1 to TRBJ1-5; TCRdb's assignment of TRBD1 cannot be checked, as there is no DNA. The CDR3 spans 15 residues. Germline values: CDR1 DFQATT, CDR2 SNEGSKA (reference sequence). The CDR3 spells CSVKRDSRGNQPQHF.